These T cell receptor beta chains were read from a single sample in a study of identical twins. TCRdb re-called the 5' RACE reads through MiXCR, storing one row per CDR3 protein. The data show 650,000 to 800,000 distinct CDR3 sequences, with over 8.5% seen just once and about 0.98% held by the top ten. These data were also reused for a study on yellow fever vaccine responses in identical twins.

The sequenced material came from PBMCs. The receptors stem from a woman younger than 30 in good health. Each CDR3 is given with its conserved first and last residue. Each record gives: D gene, J gene, clone size, V gene, CDR3 protein, CDR3 DNA. D genes are given only for firm matches. The size of a clone is reported for some rows only, either as once, few or many, or as a class for expanded clones.

d_gene: .; j_gene: TRBJ2-1; abundance: many; v_gene: TRBV5-1; CDR3aa: CASSPILRDEQFF; CDR3nt: TGCGCCAGCAGCCCCATCCTGAGGGATGAGCAGTTCTTC
d_gene: .; j_gene: TRBJ2-7; abundance: many; v_gene: TRBV24-1; CDR3aa: CATSDGVYEQYF; CDR3nt: TGTGCCACCAGTGACGGAGTATACGAGCAGTACTTC
d_gene: .; j_gene: TRBJ1-4; abundance: .; v_gene: TRBV15; CDR3aa: CATSRDGESSLVF; CDR3nt: TGTGCCACCAGCAGAGATGGGGAGTCAAGCCTGGTTTTT
d_gene: .; j_gene: TRBJ2-3; abundance: few; v_gene: TRBV7-8; CDR3aa: CASSPYELSDTQYF; CDR3nt: TGTGCCAGCAGCCCGTATGAGCTCTCAGATACGCAGTATTTT
d_gene: .; j_gene: TRBJ2-1; abundance: .; v_gene: TRBV7-6; CDR3aa: CASSSLVSNEQFF; CDR3nt: TGTGCCAGCAGCTCACTTGTTAGCAATGAGCAGTTCTTC
d_gene: .; j_gene: TRBJ2-2; abundance: few; v_gene: TRBV3-1; CDR3aa: CASSQERRGELFF; CDR3nt: TGTGCCAGCAGCCAAGAACGGAGGGGGGAGCTGTTTTTT
d_gene: .; j_gene: TRBJ2-1; abundance: few; v_gene: TRBV6-6; CDR3aa: CASSYGAEQFF; CDR3nt: TGTGCCAGCAGTTACGGTGCTGAGCAGTTCTTC
d_gene: TRBD1; j_gene: TRBJ2-2; abundance: few; v_gene: TRBV3-1; CDR3aa: CASSQDPGVWGQRGQLSGELFF; CDR3nt: TGTGCCAGCAGCCAAGACCCAGGGGTATGGGGACAAAGGGGGCAATTGTCCGGGGAGCTGTTTTTT
d_gene: TRBD1; j_gene: TRBJ1-5; abundance: few; v_gene: TRBV12-3/TRBV12-4; CDR3aa: CASTTWAGGNSNQPQHF; CDR3nt: TGTGCCAGCACCACGTGGGCAGGGGGGAATAGCAATCAGCCCCAGCATTTT
d_gene: .; j_gene: TRBJ2-3; abundance: .; v_gene: TRBV20-1; CDR3aa: CSATNPQRSTDTQYF; CDR3nt: TGCAGTGCTACCAACCCCCAGCGTAGCACAGATACGCAGTATTTT
d_gene: .; j_gene: TRBJ2-3; abundance: few; v_gene: TRBV10-3; CDR3aa: CAVTRGVDNTDTQYF; CDR3nt: TGTGCCGTAACTAGGGGCGTTGACAACACAGATACGCAGTATTTT
d_gene: .; j_gene: TRBJ2-3; abundance: .; v_gene: TRBV5-5; CDR3aa: CASSLLTWSTDTQYF; CDR3nt: TGTGCCAGCAGCTTGCTGACGTGGAGCACAGATACGCAGTATTTT
d_gene: TRBD2; j_gene: TRBJ2-1; abundance: few; v_gene: TRBV11-2; CDR3aa: CASSLSGRGQNEQFF; CDR3nt: TGTGCCAGCAGCTTAAGCGGGAGAGGGCAGAATGAGCAGTTCTTC
d_gene: .; j_gene: TRBJ2-1; abundance: .; v_gene: TRBV5-1; CDR3aa: CASSPGRDNEQFF; CDR3nt: TGCGCCAGCAGCCCCGGACGGGACAATGAGCAGTTCTTC
d_gene: .; j_gene: TRBJ1-1; abundance: .; v_gene: TRBV7-8; CDR3aa: CASSDFPLEPNTEAFF; CDR3nt: TGTGCCAGCAGCGATTTCCCGCTGGAGCCGAACACTGAAGCTTTCTTT
d_gene: TRBD2; j_gene: TRBJ2-5; abundance: .; v_gene: TRBV4-3; CDR3aa: CASSQDGTRSETQYF; CDR3nt: TGCGCCAGCAGCCAAGATGGGACTAGATCGGAGACCCAGTACTTC
d_gene: TRBD2; j_gene: TRBJ2-3; abundance: .; v_gene: TRBV2; CDR3aa: CAASERGGETDTQYF; CDR3nt: TGTGCAGCGAGCGAGCGGGGGGGCGAGACAGATACGCAGTATTTT
d_gene: TRBD2; j_gene: TRBJ2-1; abundance: few; v_gene: TRBV6-2/TRBV6-3; CDR3aa: CASSLSLAERNNEQFF; CDR3nt: TGTGCCAGCAGTTTGTCACTAGCGGAGAGAAACAATGAGCAGTTCTTC
d_gene: TRBD2; j_gene: TRBJ2-1; abundance: few; v_gene: TRBV12-3/TRBV12-4; CDR3aa: CASSPLGLAVPGGNEQFF; CDR3nt: TGTGCCAGCAGTCCCCTGGGACTAGCGGTACCTGGAGGCAATGAGCAGTTCTTC
d_gene: TRBD1; j_gene: TRBJ2-5; abundance: few; v_gene: TRBV30; CDR3aa: CAWSVGGLGTQYF; CDR3nt: TGTGCCTGGAGTGTAGGGGGCTTAGGGACCCAGTACTTC
d_gene: .; j_gene: TRBJ2-1; abundance: .; v_gene: TRBV28; CDR3aa: CASIARGSYNEQFF; CDR3nt: TGTGCCAGCATTGCCAGGGGCTCCTACAATGAGCAGTTCTTC
d_gene: .; j_gene: TRBJ2-1; abundance: many; v_gene: TRBV7-9; CDR3aa: CASSLISEGNEQFF; CDR3nt: TGTGCCAGCAGCTTGATTTCAGAGGGCAATGAGCAGTTCTTC
d_gene: TRBD2; j_gene: TRBJ2-7; abundance: once; v_gene: TRBV20-1; CDR3aa: CSAGRDHEQYF; CDR3nt: TGCAGTGCTGGGAGGGATCACGAGCAGTACTTC
d_gene: TRBD2; j_gene: TRBJ2-2; abundance: few; v_gene: TRBV15; CDR3aa: CATSTGLAGAGELFF; CDR3nt: TGTGCCACCAGCACCGGACTAGCGGGGGCCGGGGAGCTGTTTTTT
d_gene: .; j_gene: TRBJ2-1; abundance: few; v_gene: TRBV19; CDR3aa: CASSIDLDTGPRQFF; CDR3nt: TGTGCCAGTAGTATAGATCTAGACACAGGGCCTCGGCAGTTCTTC
d_gene: .; j_gene: TRBJ2-2; abundance: few; v_gene: TRBV28; CDR3aa: CASSLRGTAQNTGELFF; CDR3nt: TGTGCCAGCAGTTTAAGAGGGACCGCGCAGAACACCGGGGAGCTGTTTTTT
d_gene: .; j_gene: TRBJ2-7; abundance: .; v_gene: TRBV5-5; CDR3aa: CASSSPPGDREQYF; CDR3nt: TGTGCCAGCAGCTCACCTCCGGGGGATCGGGAGCAGTACTTC
d_gene: .; j_gene: TRBJ2-1; abundance: many; v_gene: TRBV7-9; CDR3aa: CASSLVLGNEQFF; CDR3nt: TGTGCCAGCAGCTTAGTGTTAGGGAACGAGCAGTTCTTC
d_gene: .; j_gene: TRBJ1-2; abundance: .; v_gene: TRBV20-1; CDR3aa: CSASEPGPRMEGYTF; CDR3nt: TGCAGTGCTAGCGAACCGGGACCCCGGATGGAGGGCTACACCTTC
d_gene: .; j_gene: TRBJ1-2; abundance: few; v_gene: TRBV5-6; CDR3aa: CASSTGQSNYGYTF; CDR3nt: TGTGCCAGCAGCACGGGACAATCTAACTATGGCTACACCTTC
d_gene: TRBD1; j_gene: TRBJ2-7; abundance: few; v_gene: TRBV7-9; CDR3aa: CASTLTNRDRGSEQYF; CDR3nt: TGTGCCAGCACCCTCACCAACCGGGACAGGGGATCGGAGCAGTACTTC
d_gene: .; j_gene: TRBJ1-2; abundance: few; v_gene: TRBV20-1; CDR3aa: CSARVLATDNYGYTF; CDR3nt: TGCAGTGCTAGAGTCCTGGCTACTGACAACTATGGCTACACCTTC
d_gene: .; j_gene: TRBJ2-7; abundance: few; v_gene: TRBV9; CDR3aa: CASSVGPGASYEQYF; CDR3nt: TGTGCCAGCAGCGTAGGTCCGGGGGCCTCCTACGAGCAGTACTTC
d_gene: TRBD1; j_gene: TRBJ2-7; abundance: few; v_gene: TRBV25-1; CDR3aa: CASSDPGTGIYEQYF; CDR3nt: TGTGCCAGCAGTGATCCGGGGACAGGGATCTACGAGCAGTACTTC
d_gene: TRBD1; j_gene: TRBJ2-7; abundance: .; v_gene: TRBV9; CDR3aa: CASSVATGQGSEQYF; CDR3nt: TGTGCCAGCAGCGTGGCTACTGGACAGGGCTCCGAGCAGTACTTC
d_gene: .; j_gene: TRBJ1-5; abundance: many; v_gene: TRBV12-3/TRBV12-4; CDR3aa: CASSFGRVQPQHF; CDR3nt: TGTGCCAGCAGTTTTGGTAGGGTTCAGCCCCAGCATTTT
d_gene: TRBD1; j_gene: TRBJ2-3; abundance: .; v_gene: TRBV24-1; CDR3aa: CATRQGAISGTQYF; CDR3nt: TGTGCCACCAGACAGGGGGCCATTTCGGGTACGCAGTATTTT
d_gene: TRBD2; j_gene: TRBJ2-6; abundance: .; v_gene: TRBV6-2/TRBV6-3; CDR3aa: CASGLAGLSGANVLTF; CDR3nt: TGTGCCAGCGGACTAGCGGGACTCTCTGGGGCCAACGTCCTGACTTTC
d_gene: .; j_gene: TRBJ2-2; abundance: few; v_gene: TRBV7-9; CDR3aa: CASSLDDRNTGELFF; CDR3nt: TGTGCCAGCAGCTTAGACGACAGGAACACCGGGGAGCTGTTTTTT
d_gene: .; j_gene: TRBJ1-1; abundance: few; v_gene: TRBV9; CDR3aa: CASSVGDNTEAFF; CDR3nt: TGTGCCAGCAGCGTTGGGGACAACACTGAAGCTTTCTTT
d_gene: .; j_gene: TRBJ1-5; abundance: few; v_gene: TRBV29-1; CDR3aa: CSVDTGSNQPQHF; CDR3nt: TGCAGCGTCGATACAGGGAGCAATCAGCCCCAGCATTTT
d_gene: .; j_gene: TRBJ2-5; abundance: few; v_gene: TRBV28; CDR3aa: CASSYTRTQYF; CDR3nt: TGTGCCAGCAGTTATACTAGGACCCAGTACTTC
d_gene: .; j_gene: TRBJ2-4; abundance: many; v_gene: TRBV7-2; CDR3aa: CASSSGSIQYF; CDR3nt: TGTGCCAGCAGCTCAGGGAGTATTCAGTACTTC
d_gene: .; j_gene: TRBJ1-2; abundance: .; v_gene: TRBV18; CDR3aa: CASSPWTTNYGYTF; CDR3nt: TGTGCCAGCTCACCATGGACAACAAACTATGGCTACACCTTC
d_gene: .; j_gene: TRBJ2-5; abundance: .; v_gene: TRBV12-3/TRBV12-4; CDR3aa: CASSFIGDEETQYF; CDR3nt: TGTGCCAGCAGTTTTATAGGGGATGAGGAGACCCAGTACTTC
d_gene: TRBD2; j_gene: TRBJ2-1; abundance: .; v_gene: TRBV11-2; CDR3aa: CASSPAGASGHNNEQFF; CDR3nt: TGTGCCAGCAGCCCCGCCGGGGCTAGCGGACATAACAATGAGCAGTTCTTC